This T cell receptor (beta chain) is drawn from a study of blood T cells in healthy people across ages. Using a J-beta primer mix together with a sample-barcoded 5' primer, a second PCR was run for roughly 7 to 12 cycles. From the 5' RACE reads, TCRdb called clonotypes with MiXCR, one entry per CDR3 protein. The sample lists 1.2 million to 1.5 million distinct CDR3 sequences, around 42% occurring once. The TCR originated in a woman aged 18 to 35 in good health. Sequencing input: blood.

CDR3 region: CASSYSLAEPSYEQYF. Here the CDR3 DNA reads TGTGCCAGCAGTTACTCTTTAGCGGAGCCTTCCTACGAGCAGTACTTC. The chain carries TRBV6-6 and TRBJ2-7; a possible D gene is TRBD2 (6 bases). CDR3 length: 16 amino acids. Germline CDR1 and CDR2: MNHNY and SVGAGI (reference sequence). Trimming stripped 0 bases from V and 1 base from J, with 13 bases between.